This TCR beta chain originates from a study of response to subunit inactivated influenza vaccine. Study-wide points: The authors suggested that every seasonal influenza vaccination recruits few new T cells.

TCRdb re-derived calls from the RT-PCR reads in MiXCR, one entry per CDR3 protein. The sample includes around 580,000 distinct CDR3 sequences, 14% seen only once; the top ten take approximately 10%. This CDR3 has 16 residues. Trimming took off 0 bases at V and 7 bases at J, with 13 bases between the two ends. Germline V gene lookup returns CDR1 MNHEY and CDR2 SVGAGI. Ten or more counts support this clonotype. Its antigen is not known. Sequencing was performed on PBMCs from blood, taken 12 days after vaccination. The chain couples TRBV6-5 to TRBJ1-6; possible D gene TRBD1, 6 bases. The clonotype originates from a man aged 50 to 60 who received an inactivated influenza vaccine. The CDR3 reads CASSYSGGGWNSPLHF. The DNA for the CDR3 is TGTGCCAGCAGTTACTCGGGGGGCGGATGGAATTCACCCCTCCACTTT.